This paragraph reports one T cell receptor (beta chain). The specificity of this receptor is unknown. Base-call qualities are not available, and no considerably larger clone is one nucleotide away. These data come from a study of radiation and T cells in renal cell carcinoma (TCRdb year 2020). For context, the study as a whole: TCR beta sequencing covered 50 to 55 samples in total, comprising approximately 26 tumors and about 27 peripheral blood samples. The last blood draw occurred 4 weeks after radiation, at the same time as nephrectomy. In the approximately 53 samples combined, 4 million to 5 million unique CDR3 nucleotide sequences were found, encoding 2.5 million to 3 million unique CDR3 amino acid sequences.

Broad study findings and their caveats: Effects of radiation dose or scheduling on the TCR repertoire could not be addressed with the single-armed trial design. Dynamics of the blood repertoire were not tracked past 4 weeks after treatment. No pretreatment tumor biopsies were available, so the baseline intratumoral presence of clonotypes could not be determined. In blood, the top tumor clonotypes increased from baseline to 2 weeks after radiation and then shrank by 4 weeks, which suggests a temporary expansion of tumor-resident clones.

TCR beta libraries were generated from genomic DNA with the immunoSEQ kit, following the manufacturer's recommendations. To prepare libraries, a first multiplex PCR with proprietary primers was run, followed by a second PCR that added unique barcodes, and a bead cleanup was done after each round. A kit-provided positive control reaction and a negative control reaction were included in every sample batch. The final libraries underwent checking on an Agilent 4200 TapeStation D1000 ScreenTape, volumetric pooling, and quantification by qPCR. Sequencing was performed on an Illumina NextSeq500 with a MidOutput 150-cycle cartridge, and 156 Read1 and 15 Index1 cycles were run with kit custom primers. The pooled library was loaded at around 1 pM with around 22% PhiX control spiked in. In the source study's methods: Vendor-processed data were analyzed in R, with a clonotype defined as all T cells sharing the same CDR3 nucleotide sequence. For clone abundance analyses, frequencies were normalized to the 10,000 most abundant clones in each sample. Public T cell clones, averaging fewer than five per sample, were removed before analysis. Tumor-enriched clonotypes and baseline blood-enriched clonotypes were defined as those with an abundance difference of at least 32-fold between compartments. A beta-binomial differential abundance model was applied to find clonotypes that expanded or contracted between blood time points. Tumor-blood repertoire similarity was measured with the Baroni-Urbani and Buser coefficient, and groups were compared using two-tailed Wilcoxon tests in R. Drawn from immuneACCESS, this table holds only the in-frame rearrangements with V and J called that TCRdb kept. Clones are partly lost; checked studies trace under half to an unresolved V gene and leave the rest unexplained. V and J calls and clone size are given by that table; D and trimming were obtained from the DNA. This sample is represented by some 150,000 clones; roughly 90% of them were singletons. Around 17% of the sample lies in the top ten.

Relative to germline, V is 10 bases shorter and J is 14 bases shorter, with 29 bases between their ends. As encoded in the germline V gene (reference sequence), CDR1 is LNHDA while CDR2 is SQIVND. CDR3 length: 14 amino acids, cysteine to phenylalanine. Just CDR3 DNA is preserved here, 42 bases in frame from base 1. Reading the label with the study, this specimen's time point is: blood 4 weeks post-SBRT, at nephrectomy. The treatment or condition tag for this specimen amounts to: 15 Gy SBRT to primary tumor, nephrectomy 4 weeks later. Samples were obtained from a clinical trial, in which 15 Gy stereotactic body radiation therapy was delivered to primary renal cell carcinomas and nephrectomy was performed 4 weeks later. To follow tumor-enriched clonotypes, serial peripheral blood was collected from radiation-treated patients at baseline and at 2 weeks and 4 weeks after SBRT. Every patient had renal cell carcinoma of clear cell pathology. The QIAamp DNA Blood Mini Kit (Qiagen) was used to prepare genomic DNA for TCR sequencing. The analyses included just those samples that passed every quality control check.

This TCR derives from a woman between 45 and 65 years old with renal cell carcinoma. The rearrangement joined TRBV19 to TRBJ1-2; the D gene cannot be resolved reliably. This specimen consisted of blood, obtained from a patient whose treatment included radiotherapy and nephrectomy. The CDR3 corresponds to CATSVSLNEGWVTF. The bases are TGTGCCACGTCGGTCAGCCTAAACGAGGGATGGGTGACCTTC. When the CDR3 is completed using the reference TRBV19 and TRBJ1-2 genes on either side, the full variable domain is DGGITQSPKYLFRKEGQNVTLSCEQNLNHDAMYWYRQDPGQGLRLIYYSQIVNDFQKGDIAEGYSVSREKKESFPLTVTSAQKNPTAFYLCATSVSLNEGWVTFGSGTRLTVV.